These 7 T cell receptor beta chains share one sample of origin, sequenced in a study of glioma-infiltrating T cells. Amplification of TCR alpha and beta CDR3 regions from RNA used iRepertoire nested multiplex PCR. MiXCR, applied by TCRdb to the multiplex PCR reads, yields one record per CDR3 protein. This repertoire shows roughly 200,000 distinct CDR3 sequences, around 32% found once; its top ten account for 20% to 25%. Specimen: glioma tissue, nonneoplastic brain tissue, or PBMCs (not recorded which). The receptors shown here come from a human donor with low-grade glioma or glioblastoma, undergoing nonglioma brain surgery, or in good health (not recorded which).

This clonotype showed up many times. The genes are TRBV2 and TRBJ1-5, with D maybe TRBD1 (5 bases). Trimming stripped 4 bases from V and 5 bases from J, with 9 bases between. Germline CDR1 and CDR2: SNHLY and FYNNEI. This CDR3 has 13 residues. CDR3 residues: CASSAWDYQPQHF. In DNA, the CDR3 is TGTGCCAGCAGTGCTTGGGACTATCAGCCCCAGCATTTT.

V and J are TRBV7-2 and TRBJ2-3; D ambiguous. Trimming pared 1 base from V and 3 bases from J, leaving 5 bases between. The CDR3 sequence is 13 residues long. From germline, CDR1 is SGHTA and CDR2 FQGNSA. CDR3 sequence: CASSLELTDTQYF. The CDR3 coding sequence is TGTGCCAGCAGCTTAGAACTGACAGATACGCAGTATTTT.

As regards this clonotype: A much larger clonotype is one base distant, so this may be a read error. The chain couples TRBV5-1 to TRBJ1-1; 10 positions match TRBD1. This CDR3 spans 16 amino acids. Trimming at V came to 4 bases and at J to 0 bases, leaving 6 bases not matched to a gene. The V gene's germline CDR1 is SGHRS and CDR2 YFSETQ. The CDR3 loop reads CASSRPGQGMNTEAFF. DNA of the CDR3: TGCGCCAGCAGCCGTCCGGGACAGGGGATGAACACTGAAGCTTTCTTT.

The chain recombines TRBV7-2 with TRBJ1-6; D is ambiguous. V lost 5 bases and J 7 bases, leaving 15 bases between the germline ends. This CDR3 has 15 residues. Germline values: CDR1 SGHTA, CDR2 FQGNSA. The CDR3: CASSLQGLGNSPLHF. The CDR3, as DNA: TGTGCCAGCAGCCTCCAAGGGCTGGGGAATTCACCCCTCCACTTT.

About this clonotype itself: The CDR3 carries no conserved terminal phenylalanine or tryptophan, so it likely arises from a read error. The DNA is left out, because the CDR3 cannot be placed on it with certainty; the CDR3 is given as TCRdb lists it. The chain joins TRBV29-1 to TRBJ2-3; no DNA check was done on the table's D call, TRBD1. From its first to its last residue, the CDR3 has 11 amino acids. CDR1 and CDR2 (germline): SQVTM, ANQGSEA. This chain's CDR3 is CSVEDNTGYWV.

This clonotype was seen repeatedly, ten times or more. The chain employs TRBV4-3 and TRBJ2-3, with 8 bases identical to TRBD1. Trimming at V came to 0 bases and at J to 1 base, leaving 3 bases not matched to a gene. The CDR3 has 16 amino acids. The V gene's germline CDR1 is LGHNA and CDR2 YSLEER. CDR3 loop: CASSQEAQGGTDTQYF. CDR3 coding DNA: TGCGCCAGCAGCCAAGAAGCACAGGGGGGCACAGATACGCAGTATTTT.

V is TRBV5-1 and J is TRBJ2-6, with D unresolved. Germline CDR1 SGHRS, CDR2 YFSETQ. The CDR3 consists of 14 residues. The V end lost 4 bases, the J end lost 0 bases, and 5 bases lay between the germline ends. The CDR3 region is CASSQSSGANVLTF. DNA of the CDR3: TGCGCCAGCAGCCAGAGCTCTGGGGCCAACGTCCTGACTTTC.